This TCR beta chain was sequenced for a study of blood T cells in healthy people across ages. Through a sample-barcoded 5' primer and a J-beta primer mix, a second PCR was run for 7 to 11 cycles. MiXCR was run by TCRdb on the 5' RACE reads, yielding one entry per CDR3 protein. The sample has just over 800,000 distinct CDR3 sequences; less than 80% are singletons. Healthy Caucasians from Russia aged 6 to 90 served as donors. Total RNA amounts of at least 6 micrograms were extracted per sample. This clonotype has only a few counts. The sample was blood. This clonotype was sampled from a man aged 25 to 40 in good health.

The DNA for the CDR3 is TGTGCCAGCAGCTCGGACTTCTGGGGGGGTAATGAAAAACTGTTTTTT. Translated: CASSSDFWGGNEKLFF. V and J are TRBV5-5 and TRBJ1-4; D is perhaps TRBD1 (5 bases). Germline CDR1 and CDR2: SGHKS and YYEKEE (reference sequence). There are 16 residues in the CDR3. With 3 bases removed from V and 4 bases from J, the gap between germline ends came to 16 bases.